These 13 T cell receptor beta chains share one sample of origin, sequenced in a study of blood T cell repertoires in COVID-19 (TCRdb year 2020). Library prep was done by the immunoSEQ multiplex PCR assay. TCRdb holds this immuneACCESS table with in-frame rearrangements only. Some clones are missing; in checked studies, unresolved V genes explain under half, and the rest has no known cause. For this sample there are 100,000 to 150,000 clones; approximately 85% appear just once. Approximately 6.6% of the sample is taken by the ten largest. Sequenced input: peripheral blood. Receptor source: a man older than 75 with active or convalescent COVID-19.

CDR3 residues: CASSSGTGLTGELFF. CDR3 coding DNA: TGTGCCAGTAGCTCCGGGACAGGGTTGACCGGGGAGCTGTTTTTT. This sequence joins TRBV19 and TRBJ2-2, with 9 bases aligning to TRBD1. This CDR3 region has 15 residues. V trimming: 6 bases; J trimming: 5 bases; junction bases outside the gene matches: 7. Germline V gene data show CDR1 as LNHDA and CDR2 as SQIVND (reference sequence).

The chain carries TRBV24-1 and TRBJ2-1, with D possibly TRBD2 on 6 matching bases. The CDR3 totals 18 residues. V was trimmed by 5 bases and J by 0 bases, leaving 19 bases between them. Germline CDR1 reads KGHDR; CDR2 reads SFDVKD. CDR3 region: CATSGVIGTLSSYNEQFF. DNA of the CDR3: TGTGCCACCAGTGGAGTTATAGGGACTTTGAGCTCCTACAATGAGCAGTTCTTC.

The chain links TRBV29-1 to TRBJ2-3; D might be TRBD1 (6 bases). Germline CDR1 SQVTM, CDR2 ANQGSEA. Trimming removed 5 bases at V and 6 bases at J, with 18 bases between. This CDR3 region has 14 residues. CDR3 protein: CSVNRDIGVDTQYF. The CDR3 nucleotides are TGCAGCGTTAACAGGGACATAGGAGTGGATACGCAGTATTTT.

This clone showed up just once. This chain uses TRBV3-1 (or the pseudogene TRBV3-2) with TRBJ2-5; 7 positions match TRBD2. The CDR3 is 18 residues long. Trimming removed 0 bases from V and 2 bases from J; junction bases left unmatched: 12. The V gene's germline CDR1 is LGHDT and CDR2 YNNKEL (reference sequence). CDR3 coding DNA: TGTGCCAGCAGCCAAGAGCCCCGAGTAACGGGGGGACAAGAGACCCAGTACTTC. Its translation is CASSQEPRVTGGQETQYF.

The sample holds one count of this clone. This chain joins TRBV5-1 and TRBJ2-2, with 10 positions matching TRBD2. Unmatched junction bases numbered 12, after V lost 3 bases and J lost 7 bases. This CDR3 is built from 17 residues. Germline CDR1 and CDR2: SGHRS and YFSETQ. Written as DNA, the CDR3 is TGCGCCAGCAGCTCCCCGGGACTAGCGCGGCGGGGCGGGGAGCTGTTTTTT. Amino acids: CASSSPGLARRGGELFF.

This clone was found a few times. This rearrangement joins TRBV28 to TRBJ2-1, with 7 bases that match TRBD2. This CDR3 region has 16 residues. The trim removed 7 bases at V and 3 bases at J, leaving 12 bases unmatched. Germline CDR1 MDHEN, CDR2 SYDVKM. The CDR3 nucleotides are TGTGCCAGCACCCAAGCCTTCGGCGGGGGCTACAATGAGCAGTTCTTC. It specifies CASTQAFGGGYNEQFF. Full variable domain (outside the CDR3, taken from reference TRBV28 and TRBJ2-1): DVKVTQSSRYLVKRTGEKVFLECVQDMDHENMFWYRQDPGLGLRLIYFSYDVKMKEKGDIPEGYSVSREKKERFSLILESASTNQTSMYLCASTQAFGGGYNEQFFGPGTRLTVL.

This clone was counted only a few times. The CDR3 DNA follows: TGTGCCAGCAGCCTTTACAGTGGAACTAATGAAAAACTGTTTTTT. As protein: CASSLYSGTNEKLFF. The rearrangement uses TRBV14 and TRBJ1-4, with no clear D. The CDR3 is 15 amino acids. V was shortened by 4 bases and J by 1 base, with 10 bases between the two germline ends. In germline, CDR1 is SGHDN, CDR2 FVKESK. The whole variable domain, remainder taken from reference TRBV14 and TRBJ1-4, is EAGVTQFPSHSVIEKGQTVTLRCDPISGHDNLYWYRRVMGKEIKFLLHFVKESKQDESGMPNNRFLAERTGGTYSTLKVQPAELEDSGVYFCASSLYSGTNEKLFFGSGTQLSVL.

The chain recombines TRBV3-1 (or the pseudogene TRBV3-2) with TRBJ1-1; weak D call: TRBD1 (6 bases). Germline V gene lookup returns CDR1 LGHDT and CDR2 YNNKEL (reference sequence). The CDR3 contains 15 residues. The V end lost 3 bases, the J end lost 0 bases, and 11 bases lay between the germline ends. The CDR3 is CASSQRQDMNTEAFF. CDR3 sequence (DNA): TGTGCCAGCAGCCAGAGACAGGACATGAACACTGAAGCTTTCTTT.

The CDR3 nucleotides read TGTGCCAGCAGCCACAAAGGGACAGGTGCAACTAATGAAAAACTGTTTTTT. Amino acid sequence: CASSHKGTGATNEKLFF. V gene TRBV14 combines with J gene TRBJ1-4; 8 nucleotides match TRBD1. CDR1 is SGHDN, CDR2 FVKESK, per germline. The CDR3 sequence is 17 residues long. The ends lost 3 bases at V and 0 bases at J; junction bases unmatched: 6.

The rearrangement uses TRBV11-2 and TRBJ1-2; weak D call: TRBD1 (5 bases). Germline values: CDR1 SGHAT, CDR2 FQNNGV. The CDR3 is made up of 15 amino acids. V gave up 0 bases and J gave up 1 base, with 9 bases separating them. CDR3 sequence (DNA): TGTGCCAGCAGCTTAGATAGACAGAGTAACTATGGCTACACCTTC. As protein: CASSLDRQSNYGYTF.

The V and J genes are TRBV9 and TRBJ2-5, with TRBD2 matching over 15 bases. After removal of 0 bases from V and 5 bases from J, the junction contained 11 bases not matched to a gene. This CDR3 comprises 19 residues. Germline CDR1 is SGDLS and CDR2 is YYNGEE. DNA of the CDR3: TGTGCCAGCAGCGTAGGGACTAGCGGGAGGGCCTTTGATGGTGAGACCCAGTACTTC. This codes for CASSVGTSGRAFDGETQYF.

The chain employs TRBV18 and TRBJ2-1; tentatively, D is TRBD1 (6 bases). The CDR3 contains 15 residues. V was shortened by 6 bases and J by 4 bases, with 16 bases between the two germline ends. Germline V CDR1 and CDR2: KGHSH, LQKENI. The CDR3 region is CASSQGQGMYNEQFF. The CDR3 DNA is TGTGCCAGCTCCCAAGGGCAGGGGATGTACAATGAGCAGTTCTTC.

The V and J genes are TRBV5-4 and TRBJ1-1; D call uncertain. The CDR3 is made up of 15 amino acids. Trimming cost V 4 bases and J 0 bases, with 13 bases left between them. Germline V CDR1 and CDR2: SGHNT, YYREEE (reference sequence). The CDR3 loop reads CASSPGRDMNTEAFF. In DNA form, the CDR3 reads TGTGCCAGCAGCCCGGGGAGGGATATGAACACTGAAGCTTTCTTT.